The 18 T cell receptor beta chains presented below share a single source sample, sequenced in a study of long-term antiretroviral therapy in people with HIV. The assay, immunoSEQ v3.0, was run at survey level. Sequencing was performed with immunoSEQ multiplex PCR; in TCRdb, only in-frame clones are kept and a portion is missing. This table has about 30,000 clones, almost 95% appearing once. Sample: unsorted PBMCs, taken just over 7.3 years after starting antiretroviral therapy. The receptors shown here come from a man aged 45-60 years with HIV.

This clone was counted once. The rearrangement links TRBV6-1 to TRBJ2-3; 16 nucleotides line up with TRBD2. The ends lost 8 bases at V and 11 bases at J; junction bases unmatched: 4. CDR3 length: 13 amino acids. In germline, CDR1 is MNHNS, CDR2 SASEGT. CDR3 bases: TGTGCCAGCGGGACTAGCGGGGGGGCCGGGCAGTATTTT. Translated: CASGTSGGAGQYF.

This sequence joins TRBV6-5 and TRBJ1-2, with a possible D match to TRBD1 (5 bases). Germline assignment: CDR1 MNHEY and CDR2 SVGAGI. The CDR3 sequence is 13 residues long. V was trimmed by 6 bases and J by 7 bases, leaving 15 bases between them. The DNA of the CDR3 is TGTGCCAGCAGACACCCGGGGACGGGTGGCTACACCTTC. It specifies CASRHPGTGGYTF.

The V gene is TRBV9, the J gene TRBJ1-5; D is ambiguous. With 4 bases removed from V and 3 bases from J, the gap between germline ends came to 8 bases. The CDR3 is 13 amino acids. From germline, CDR1 is SGDLS and CDR2 YYNGEE. The CDR3 DNA reads as TGTGCCAGCAGCCTAGGCACCAATCAGCCCCAGCATTTT. It is translated as CASSLGTNQPQHF. Supplemented by reference TRBV9 and TRBJ1-5, the full variable domain reads DSGVTQTPKHLITATGQRVTLRCSPRSGDLSVYWYQQSLDQGLQFLIQYYNGEERAKGNILERFSAQQFPDLHSELNLSSLELGDSALYFCASSLGTNQPQHFGDGTRLSIL.

This chain links TRBV7-2 with TRBJ2-3; TRBD2 agrees at 13 bases. V lost 8 bases, J lost 4 bases, and 6 bases stayed unmatched. The germline V gene has CDR1 SGHTA and CDR2 FQGNSA. The CDR3 has 15 residues. CDR3 nucleotides: TGTGCCAGCTTACGAGGGACTAGCGGGGCAGATACGCAGTATTTT. This encodes CASLRGTSGADTQYF.

This clone was found once. The rearrangement joins TRBV5-4 to TRBJ2-2; the match to TRBD2 covers 9 bases. The CDR3 length is 16 residues. J was trimmed by 3 bases and V by 4 bases; bases with no gene match: 7. The germline CDR1 and CDR2 sequences are SGHNT and YYREEE (reference sequence). CDR3 sequence: CASSPIAGDDTGELFF. CDR3 sequence (DNA): TGTGCCAGCAGCCCCATAGCGGGGGACGACACCGGGGAGCTGTTTTTT. Drawing the rest from reference TRBV5-4 and TRBJ2-2, the complete variable domain is ETGVTQSPTHLIKTRGQQVTLRCSSQSGHNTVSWYQQALGQGPQFIFQYYREEENGRGNFPPRFSGLQFPNYSSELNVNALELDDSALYLCASSPIAGDDTGELFFGEGSRLTVL.

The rearrangement uses TRBV5-1 and TRBJ1-1; the match to TRBD1 covers 9 bases. The CDR3 has 14 residues. Germline-derived CDR1 and CDR2 are SGHRS and YFSETQ. Trimming cost V 4 bases and J 5 bases; bases outside gene matches: 6. This chain's CDR3 is CASSAGQGSTEAFF. CDR3 nucleotide sequence: TGCGCCAGCAGCGCGGGACAGGGTTCGACTGAAGCTTTCTTT.

The chain links TRBV5-4 to TRBJ1-1, with D perhaps matching TRBD1 (6 bases). Germline assignment: CDR1 SGHNT and CDR2 YYREEE (reference sequence). With 4 bases removed from V and 5 bases from J, the gap between germline ends came to 15 bases. CDR3 length: 14 amino acids. CDR3 sequence (DNA): TGTGCCAGCAGCATCTTCGGGGGCCGGACTGAAGCTTTCTTT. It encodes CASSIFGGRTEAFF.

V is TRBV6-6 and J is TRBJ1-6; D is possibly TRBD1 (6 bases). The length of the CDR3 is 13 residues. Trimming shortened V by 9 bases and J by 8 bases, and 14 bases separated the two germline ends. In germline, CDR1 is MNHNY, CDR2 SVGAGI (reference sequence). CDR3 sequence: CASKQGADSPLHF. The CDR3 bases are TGTGCCAGTAAACAGGGCGCGGATTCACCCCTCCACTTT.

The chain recombines TRBV5-5 with TRBJ2-3, with D possibly TRBD2 on 5 matching bases. Germline V gene lookup returns CDR1 SGHKS and CDR2 YYEKEE (reference sequence). Trimming shortened V by 2 bases and J by 0 bases, and 13 bases separated the two germline ends. The CDR3 runs 16 residues. As DNA, the CDR3 is TGTGCCAGCAGCTTAAATCCAGCGGCTAGCACAGATACGCAGTATTTT. Translation gives CASSLNPAASTDTQYF.

CDR3 bases: TGCGCCAGCAGCTTCACAGGGAAGGATGAAGCTTTCTTT. Protein sequence: CASSFTGKDEAFF. This rearrangement joins TRBV5-1 to TRBJ1-1; D is possibly TRBD1 (6 bases). The CDR3 spans 13 residues. Between the trimmed V and J ends, which lost 2 bases and 7 bases, there was a span of 12 bases. Germline CDR1 and CDR2: SGHRS and YFSETQ.

The J gene is TRBJ2-2, the V gene TRBV5-6; TRBD2 matches 12 bases. Unmatched junction bases numbered 5, after V lost 3 bases and J lost 2 bases. Germline V gene lookup returns CDR1 SGHDT and CDR2 YYEEEE. The CDR3 spans 17 residues. The CDR3 region is CASSSTSGGPNTGELFF. The CDR3 nucleotides are TGTGCCAGCAGCTCGACTAGCGGGGGCCCAAACACCGGGGAGCTGTTTTTT.

This chain connects TRBV27 to TRBJ2-7, with D perhaps TRBD1 or TRBD2 (6 bases each). CDR3 size: 14 residues. With 2 bases removed from V and 3 bases from J, the gap between germline ends came to 11 bases. Germline CDR1 is MNHEY and CDR2 is SMNVEV (reference sequence). Here the CDR3 DNA reads TGTGCCAGCAGTTTAGGGGGGCTGTACTACGAGCAGTACTTC. It codes for CASSLGGLYYEQYF.

The chain carries TRBV2 and TRBJ2-3; no clear D. CDR3 size: 15 residues. Germline-derived CDR1 and CDR2 are SNHLY and FYNNEI. V lost 0 bases and J lost 2, with 9 bases in between. CDR3 protein: CASSEAGRITDTQYF. CDR3 DNA: TGTGCCAGCAGTGAAGCCGGGCGGATCACAGATACGCAGTATTTT.

This chain joins TRBV6-5 and TRBJ2-7; 7 positions agree with TRBD1. Germline V gene sequence: CDR1 MNHEY, CDR2 SVGAGI. Germline trimming cut 6 bases from V and 2 bases from J; bases unmatched to any gene: 7. The CDR3 spans 14 residues. The CDR3 loop is CASSQNRGPYEQYF. As DNA, the CDR3 is TGTGCCAGCAGCCAAAACAGGGGTCCCTACGAGCAGTACTTC.

CDR3 sequence reads: CASSLLLAKNIQYF. Written as DNA, the CDR3 is TGTGCCAGCAGCTTACTTTTAGCCAAAAACATTCAGTACTTC. The gene calls are TRBV7-2 and TRBJ2-4; no clear D. CDR3 length: 14 residues. V lost 2 bases and J lost 0, with 5 bases in between. The germline gives CDR1 SGHTA, CDR2 FQGNSA.

This sequence joins TRBV7-2 and TRBJ2-4; 7 nucleotides align to TRBD1. Germline trimming cut 5 bases from V and 8 bases from J; bases unmatched to any gene: 3. Looked up from germline, CDR1 is SGHTA and CDR2 is FQGNSA. The CDR3 consists of 12 residues. CDR3 sequence reads: CASSPGQYIQYF. The CDR3 coding sequence is TGTGCCAGCAGCCCGGGACAGTACATTCAGTACTTC.

V and J are TRBV7-5 and TRBJ1-4. TRBV7-5 is an annotated pseudogene. The CDR3 covers 16 residues. CDR3 nucleotides: TGTGTCAGAAGCTTAGCCTGGGGGGGCTCTAATGAAAAACTGTTTTTT. Amino acids: CVRSLAWGGSNEKLFF.

V and J are TRBV28 and TRBJ1-3; D remains ambiguous. This CDR3 spans 12 amino acids. Trimming shortened V by 5 bases and J by 7 bases, and 9 bases separated the two germline ends. Per germline, CDR1 MDHEN and CDR2 SYDVKM. CDR3 in amino acids: CASSLTKNTIYF. The DNA of the CDR3 is TGTGCCAGCAGTCTGACTAAGAACACCATATATTTT. The full variable domain, in which reference TRBV28 and TRBJ1-3 provide the parts outside the CDR3, is DVKVTQSSRYLVKRTGEKVFLECVQDMDHENMFWYRQDPGLGLRLIYFSYDVKMKEKGDIPEGYSVSREKKERFSLILESASTNQTSMYLCASSLTKNTIYFGEGSWLTVV.